The next 10 T cell receptor beta chains were all read from a single sample in a study of tumor and adjacent non-tumor tissue in lung cancer. The template was RNA from unsorted bulk tissue. More than 3 cm separated this lung sample from the edge of the tumor. A modified ARM-PCR protocol with three rounds of nested PCR amplified TCRbeta. TCRdb ran MiXCR on the multiplex PCR reads and lists one entry per CDR3 protein. The profile covers 90,000 to 100,000 distinct CDR3 sequences, with roughly 78% appearing a single time and 30% taken by the ten largest. Sequenced: distant non-tumor lung tissue. Source of these receptors: a man between 60 and 75 years old with small cell lung cancer.

V usage is TRBV11-2 and J usage is TRBJ2-1; D may be TRBD1 (6 bases). In germline, CDR1 is SGHAT, CDR2 FQNNGV. The V gene lost 11 bases and the J gene lost 0 bases, with 23 bases spanning the gap. This CDR3 spans 17 amino acids. The CDR3 protein is CAFSLVTGQSSYNEQFF. The CDR3, as DNA: TGTGCCTTCAGCTTAGTGACAGGCCAGAGCTCCTACAATGAGCAGTTCTTC.

The count of this clonotype is one. The chain employs TRBV11-3 and TRBJ1-1, with D uncertain. CDR3 length equals 14 residues. Trimming removed 4 bases from V and 14 bases from J, with 23 bases in between. CDR1 and CDR2 from the germline V gene are SGHNT and YENEEA. DNA of the CDR3: TGTGCCAGCAGCTCGAGCGGACGGCAGTATGGAGCGTTCTTT. Translated: CASSSSGRQYGAFF. The full variable domain, in which reference TRBV11-3 and TRBJ1-1 provide the parts outside the CDR3, is EAGVVQSPRYKIIEKKQPVAFWCNPISGHNTLYWYLQNLGQGPELLIRYENEEAVDDSQLPKDRFSAERLKGVDSTLKIQPAELGDSAVYLCASSSSGRQYGAFFGQGTRLTVV.

This clonotype was counted at least ten times. Written as DNA, the CDR3 is TGTGCCAGCAGCCGGACAGGGTTTGATGGGCCCCAGCATTTT. Its protein product is CASSRTGFDGPQHF. The rearrangement links TRBV12-3 or TRBV12-4 to TRBJ1-5; 8 bases are shared with TRBD1. The CDR3 covers 14 residues. Germline trimming cut 6 bases from V and 9 bases from J; bases unmatched to any gene: 10.

To note about this clonotype: A junction boundary mismatches the germline segment, possibly from a read error. The chain has TRBV4-1 and TRBJ1-1, with a weak D call TRBD1 (5 bases). CDR1 is MGHRA and CDR2 is YSYEKL in the germline V gene. This CDR3 has 18 residues. The CDR3 sequence is CTSSQDVGGGGRNTEAFF. The CDR3 nucleotides read TGCACCAGCAGCCAAGATGTGGGGGGAGGAGGAAGGAACACTGAAGCTTTCTTT.

Comments on this clonotype: The junction shows a germline mismatch at one end, possibly a read error. J is TRBJ2-1 and V is TRBV6-2 or TRBV6-3, with D unclear. CDR3 length equals 13 residues. CDR1 and CDR2 from the germline V gene are MNHEY and SVGEGT. The CDR3 DNA reads as TGTACCAGCACTACCGGTCTTAACAATGAGCAGTTCTTC. It specifies CTSTTGLNNEQFF.

Concerning this clonotype itself: One junction end disagrees with the germline gene, perhaps due to a read error. The chain combines TRBV6-6 with TRBJ1-6; D ambiguous. The CDR3 is 14 residues long. Germline assignment: CDR1 MNHNY and CDR2 SVGAGI (reference sequence). CDR3 DNA sequence: TGTGCCAGTAGTTCGGGATTGGGGTATTCACCCCTCCACTTT. Translating it yields CASSSGLGYSPLHF.

Comment on this clonotype: Sequence at one end of the junction differs from germline and may be a read error. This rearrangement joins TRBV6-1 to TRBJ2-1; maybe TRBD2 (6 bases). Germline CDR1 is MNHNS and CDR2 is SASEGT. The CDR3 spans 15 residues. CDR3 sequence: CASRFRLVFYNVQFF. CDR3 in DNA: TGTGCCAGCAGATTCCGACTAGTATTCTACAATGTGCAGTTCTTC.

To note about this clonotype: Germline is not matched at one junction end, which may reflect a read error. The V call is TRBV28, the J call TRBJ2-7; D perhaps matches TRBD1 (7 bases). Per the germline V gene, CDR1 is MDHEN and CDR2 is SYDVKM. The CDR3 runs 14 residues. The CDR3 region is CACSAGGGRYEQYF. The CDR3 DNA sequence: TGTGCCTGCAGTGCTGGAGGGGGCAGGTACGAGCAGTACTTC.

As concerns this clonotype: With a much larger clone just one base away, this may be a read error. The J gene is TRBJ1-2, the V gene TRBV7-9; no clear D. Germline V gene lookup returns CDR1 SEHNR and CDR2 FQNEAQ (reference sequence). Trimming pared 1 base from V and 4 bases from J, leaving 10 bases between. There are 14 residues in the CDR3. CDR3 in amino acids: CASSLGDGAYGYTF. The CDR3 DNA is TGTGCCAGCAGCTTAGGAGACGGTGCCTATGGCTACACCTTC. The full variable domain, rest sourced from reference TRBV7-9 and TRBJ1-2, is DTGVSQNPRHKITKRGQNVTFRCDPISEHNRLYWYRQTLGQGPEFLTYFQNEAQLEKSRLLSDRFSAERPKGSFSTLEIQRTEQGDSAMYLCASSLGDGAYGYTFGSGTRLTVV.

A word on this clonotype: It may be a read error: a sequence one base away is much more abundant. The gene calls are TRBV7-8 and TRBJ2-1; 8 nucleotides match TRBD2. The CDR3 is 15 amino acids. Per germline, CDR1 SGHVS and CDR2 FQNEAQ. With 3 bases clipped from V and 9 bases from J, the junction kept 10 bases outside the gene matches. CDR3 nucleotides: TGTGCCAGCAGCTTGCAACTAGCGGTAGTAACTGAGCAGTTCTTC. Protein product: CASSLQLAVVTEQFF.